One sample yielded the 30 T cell receptor beta chains listed below, sequenced in a study of PD-1 blockade in classical Hodgkin lymphoma. Some clones are missing from TCRdb's copy, which holds only in-frame ones; the method was immunoSEQ multiplex PCR. The table shows 42,000 or so clones, with about 86% occurring only once. Autologous stem cell transplantation was followed by relapse in every patient, and brentuximab vedotin exposure varied. This specimen consisted of peripheral blood mononuclear cells (PBMCs), obtained before the second cycle of nivolumab. The receptors were gathered from a human donor with classical Hodgkin lymphoma.

In nucleotides, the CDR3 is TGTGCCAGCAGTTCTGTGGCAGGTGGAAACACCATATATTTT. Translated, it gives CASSSVAGGNTIYF. The chain recombines TRBV27 with TRBJ1-3; D is uncertain. The CDR3 has 14 residues. Germline V gene data show CDR1 as MNHEY and CDR2 as SMNVEV (reference sequence). The germline V and J ends were trimmed by 4 bases and 3 bases, with 10 bases remaining between them.

J is TRBJ1-2 and V is TRBV19, with 7 bases lining up with TRBD1. V lost 6 bases, J lost 3 bases, and 16 bases stayed unmatched. Looked up from germline, CDR1 is LNHDA and CDR2 is SQIVND (reference sequence). CDR3 length equals 17 residues. CDR3 sequence (DNA): TGTGCCAGTAGCCCAGCCTCGGACAGGAGTAACGACTATGGCTACACCTTC. This codes for CASSPASDRSNDYGYTF.

The gene calls are TRBV14 and TRBJ1-2; TRBD1 is a possible D gene (5 bases). The CDR3 consists of 14 residues. Between the trimmed V and J ends, which lost 4 bases and 7 bases, there was a span of 16 bases. CDR1 is SGHDN and CDR2 is FVKESK in the germline V gene. The DNA for the CDR3 is TGTGCCAGCAGCCGAAGTCAAGAGGGGAGTGGCTACACCTTC. This encodes CASSRSQEGSGYTF.

The chain recombines TRBV27 with TRBJ2-3; possible D gene TRBD2, 6 bases. CDR1 is MNHEY and CDR2 is SMNVEV in the germline V gene (reference sequence). The CDR3 runs 13 residues. Trimming took 3 bases from V and 6 from J, leaving 10 bases between them. The CDR3 DNA is TGTGCCAGCAGTTTTAGAGGGAGGGATACGCAGTATTTT. Translating it yields CASSFRGRDTQYF.

The J gene is TRBJ1-5, the V gene TRBV29-1; D unresolved. Trimming left V 6 bases short and J 5 bases short, with 14 bases between. Germline values: CDR1 SQVTM, CDR2 ANQGSEA. The CDR3 has 13 residues. CDR3 sequence: CSVSAGSDQPQHF. CDR3 in DNA: TGCAGCGTGTCCGCGGGATCCGATCAGCCCCAGCATTTT.

This rearrangement joins TRBV9 to TRBJ2-3, with 10 bases aligning to TRBD2. The germline V gene has CDR1 SGDLS and CDR2 YYNGEE. The CDR3 has 14 residues. After removal of 1 base from V and 6 bases from J, the junction contained 2 bases not matched to a gene. The CDR3 loop reads CASSVMTSGDTQYF. For the CDR3, the DNA is TGTGCCAGCAGCGTAATGACTAGCGGGGATACGCAGTATTTT.

The J gene is TRBJ2-1, the V gene TRBV7-7; D may match TRBD1 or TRBD2 (5 bases each). CDR3 length: 15 amino acids. Germline V gene lookup returns CDR1 SSHAT and CDR2 FNYEAQ (reference sequence). V lost 8 bases to trimming and J lost 0 bases, with 14 bases between them. In DNA, the CDR3 is TGTGCCAGCTCTACCGGGACGAGCTCCTACAATGAGCAGTTCTTC. Encoded protein: CASSTGTSSYNEQFF.

V gene TRBV29-1 combines with J gene TRBJ1-6; 8 nucleotides agree with TRBD1. Losses at the gene ends were 6 bases for V and 9 bases for J; bases not matched to a gene: 10. CDR1 and CDR2 (germline): SQVTM, ANQGSEA. The CDR3 extends over 14 amino acids. CDR3 DNA sequence: TGCAGCGTCCGGACAGGGTCGGGCAGTTCACCCCTCCACTTT. It encodes CSVRTGSGSSPLHF.

The genes are TRBV5-1 and TRBJ2-7, with D unclear. Looked up from germline, CDR1 is SGHRS and CDR2 is YFSETQ. This CDR3 is 13 amino acids long. Trimming took 2 bases from V and 6 from J, leaving 12 bases between them. CDR3 coding DNA: TGCGCCAGCAGCTTTGAAGGAAAGGGCGAGCAGTACTTC. Translated: CASSFEGKGEQYF.

The V call is TRBV7-2, the J call TRBJ2-3; D uncertain. V lost 5 bases and J lost 3, with 12 bases in between. In germline, CDR1 is SGHTA, CDR2 FQGNSA. This CDR3 spans 14 amino acids. The CDR3 reads CASSLRPSTDTQYF. CDR3 DNA: TGTGCCAGCAGCCTTAGACCGTCGACAGATACGCAGTATTTT.

The J gene is TRBJ2-2, the V gene TRBV27; D not resolved. The CDR3 runs 14 residues. The V and J ends lost 6 bases and 0 bases respectively, with 8 bases between them. Looked up from germline, CDR1 is MNHEY and CDR2 is SMNVEV (reference sequence). CDR3 protein: CASSLLANTGELFF. The DNA for the CDR3 is TGTGCCAGCAGCCTCCTAGCGAACACCGGGGAGCTGTTTTTT.

V gene TRBV7-9 combines with J gene TRBJ1-4; no reliable D call. The V end was cut by 1 base, the J end by 3 bases, with 9 bases between. CDR3 length: 15 amino acids. Germline CDR1 is SEHNR and CDR2 is FQNEAQ (reference sequence). CDR3 DNA sequence: TGTGCCAGCAGCTTAGGAGTCAGCTCTAATGAAAAACTGTTTTTT. Translated: CASSLGVSSNEKLFF. The complete variable domain, with remaining parts taken from reference TRBV7-9 and TRBJ1-4, reads DTGVSQNPRHKITKRGQNVTFRCDPISEHNRLYWYRQTLGQGPEFLTYFQNEAQLEKSRLLSDRFSAERPKGSFSTLEIQRTEQGDSAMYLCASSLGVSSNEKLFFGSGTQLSVL.

This chain links TRBV5-1 with TRBJ1-1; D gene ambiguous. Germline loops: CDR1 SGHRS, CDR2 YFSETQ. This CDR3 has 13 residues. Trimming shortened V by 7 bases and J by 4 bases, and 14 bases separated the two germline ends. CDR3 nucleotide sequence: TGCGCCAGCTCCCACCGAGGACCCACTGAAGCTTTCTTT. This codes for CASSHRGPTEAFF.

This rearrangement joins TRBV19 to TRBJ2-7; 8 nucleotides line up with TRBD1. The J segment lost 3 bases and the V segment lost 5 bases, leaving 9 bases of the junction unmatched. The CDR3 extends over 15 amino acids. The germline V gene has CDR1 LNHDA and CDR2 SQIVND (reference sequence). The DNA for the CDR3 is TGTGCCAGTAGTGATCCGGGACAGGCCGTCTACGAGCAGTACTTC. Encoded protein: CASSDPGQAVYEQYF.

The genes are TRBV5-6 and TRBJ1-1, with TRBD1 identical over 7 bases. CDR1 and CDR2 from the germline V gene are SGHDT and YYEEEE. The V and J ends lost 1 base and 4 bases, in that order; junction bases with no gene match: 1. The CDR3 contains 13 residues. CDR3 bases: TGTGCCAGCAGCTTGAACAGGGGCACTGAAGCTTTCTTT. Translating gives CASSLNRGTEAFF.

By share, this clone ranks as medium-sized. The J gene is TRBJ2-1, the V gene TRBV5-4; D ambiguous. The CDR3 covers 14 residues. Trimming removed 4 bases at V and 5 bases at J, with 13 bases between. Germline CDR1 SGHNT, CDR2 YYREEE (reference sequence). The CDR3 loop is CASSHISANNEQFF. The CDR3 DNA follows: TGTGCCAGCAGCCATATCAGCGCAAACAATGAGCAGTTCTTC.

V gene TRBV18 combines with J gene TRBJ2-7; D perhaps matches TRBD1 (6 bases). Germline assignment: CDR1 KGHSH and CDR2 LQKENI. Trimming pared 3 bases from V and 0 bases from J, leaving 21 bases between. This CDR3 spans 18 amino acids. CDR3: CASSPLPYRVIDSYEQYF. CDR3 nucleotide sequence: TGTGCCAGCTCACCTCTACCGTACAGGGTGATAGACTCCTACGAGCAGTACTTC.

This chain joins TRBV9 and TRBJ2-3, with 9 positions matching TRBD1. The germline V gene encodes CDR1 SGDLS and CDR2 YYNGEE. This CDR3 comprises 16 residues. With V trimmed by 2 bases and J by 5 bases, 9 bases remained unmatched. The CDR3 DNA is TGTGCCAGCAGCGTCGGTCCAGGACAGGGGCTAGATACGCAGTATTTT. Protein: CASSVGPGQGLDTQYF.

The chain links TRBV7-6 to TRBJ2-2; a possible D gene is TRBD2 (5 bases). Looked up from germline, CDR1 is SGHVS and CDR2 is FNYEAQ. The CDR3 spans 15 residues. V was trimmed by 3 bases and J by 2 bases, leaving 10 bases between them. The CDR3 region has the DNA TGTGCCAGCAGCTTTATCAGCGGAAACACCGGGGAGCTGTTTTTT. Translation: CASSFISGNTGELFF.

CDR3 sequence reads: CASSELDGDRVGDEQFF. In nucleotides, the CDR3 is TGTGCCAGCAGTGAGTTAGACGGCGACAGGGTAGGAGATGAGCAGTTCTTC. The chain employs TRBV6-1 and TRBJ2-1; 7 positions match TRBD1. From germline, CDR1 is MNHNS and CDR2 SASEGT. The CDR3 runs 17 residues. Trimming at V came to 3 bases and at J to 8 bases, leaving 16 bases not matched to a gene.

The chain couples TRBV5-6 to TRBJ2-3, with D tentatively TRBD2 (6 bases). Germline values: CDR1 SGHDT, CDR2 YYEEEE. The V and J ends lost 1 base and 3 bases respectively, with 15 bases between them. The CDR3 has 16 amino acids. In nucleotides, the CDR3 is TGTGCCAGCAGCTTGTCCTCCGATGGAGGGACAGATACGCAGTATTTT. This sequence encodes CASSLSSDGGTDTQYF.

The V call is TRBV7-3, the J call TRBJ2-1; TRBD2 matches 14 bases. CDR3 length equals 17 residues. The junction had 6 bases not matched to a gene; V was cut back by 5 bases and J by 3 bases. CDR1 and CDR2 from the germline V gene are SGHTA and FQGTGA. Here the CDR3 DNA reads TGTGCCAGCAGCCTCAGACTAGCGGGAGGGCTCTACAATGAGCAGTTCTTC. Amino acid sequence: CASSLRLAGGLYNEQFF.

The genes are TRBV5-1 and TRBJ1-5; no firm D call. Trimming removed 0 bases at V and 6 bases at J, with 7 bases between. The CDR3 has 13 residues. The germline CDR1 and CDR2 sequences are SGHRS and YFSETQ. CDR3 loop: CASSLGNSQPQHF. The CDR3 coding sequence is TGCGCCAGCAGCTTGGGGAATAGTCAGCCCCAGCATTTT.

The chain is built from TRBV11-1 and TRBJ2-7; D is possibly TRBD2 (5 bases). The CDR3 runs 14 residues. The germline CDR1 and CDR2 sequences are SGHAT and FQDESV (reference sequence). With 5 bases removed from V and 5 bases from J, the gap between germline ends came to 16 bases. CDR3 protein: CASSPTGFGHEQYF. The CDR3 DNA sequence: TGTGCCAGCAGCCCTACGGGATTCGGTCACGAGCAGTACTTC.

The chain joins TRBV25-1 to TRBJ2-5; D is unclear. CDR1 MGHDK and CDR2 SYGVNS come from the germline V gene. Trimming pared 0 bases from V and 4 bases from J, leaving 9 bases between. CDR3 length: 14 amino acids. CDR3 nucleotide sequence: TGTGCCAGCAGTGAATATCGCCTGCTAGAGACCCAGTACTTC. Encoded protein: CASSEYRLLETQYF.

V gene TRBV5-4 combines with J gene TRBJ1-2, with D unclear. In germline, CDR1 is SGHNT, CDR2 YYREEE (reference sequence). The CDR3 spans 14 residues. Trimming cost V 1 base and J 2 bases, with 9 bases left between them. The DNA of the CDR3 is TGTGCCAGCAGCTTGACACAGCAGAACTATGGCTACACCTTC. Translation gives CASSLTQQNYGYTF.

The J gene is TRBJ1-6, the V gene TRBV2, with 8 bases identical to TRBD1. J gave up 7 bases and V 8 bases, and 10 bases lay outside the gene matches. CDR3 length equals 15 residues. The germline V gene encodes CDR1 SNHLY and CDR2 FYNNEI. The chain's CDR3 is CASGGGQGKNSPLHF. CDR3 DNA sequence: TGTGCCAGCGGGGGAGGACAGGGCAAAAATTCACCCCTCCACTTT.

The chain links TRBV27 to TRBJ2-6; D uncertain. Per germline, CDR1 MNHEY and CDR2 SMNVEV (reference sequence). The CDR3 runs 13 residues. V was cut by 8 bases and J by 1 base, with 6 bases left in between. The DNA of the CDR3 is TGTGCCAGCGTAGGATCTGGGGCCAACGTCCTGACTTTC. This encodes CASVGSGANVLTF.

The V and J genes are TRBV11-3 and TRBJ1-1; 9 bases match TRBD1. The CDR3 runs 13 residues. Losses at the gene ends were 5 bases for V and 3 bases for J; bases not matched to a gene: 1. CDR1 is SGHNT and CDR2 is YENEEA in the germline V gene. Here the CDR3 reads CASSRDRDTEAFF. CDR3 DNA: TGTGCCAGCAGCCGGGACAGGGACACTGAAGCTTTCTTT. The full variable domain, with the rest looked up from reference TRBV11-3 and TRBJ1-1, is EAGVVQSPRYKIIEKKQPVAFWCNPISGHNTLYWYLQNLGQGPELLIRYENEEAVDDSQLPKDRFSAERLKGVDSTLKIQPAELGDSAVYLCASSRDRDTEAFFGQGTRLTVV.

The chain's CDR3 is CASTLRWGETYEQYF. CDR3 coding DNA: TGTGCCAGCACCCTCCGGTGGGGAGAAACCTACGAGCAGTACTTC. V gene TRBV28 combines with J gene TRBJ2-7; a weak D match, TRBD2 (5 bases). V dropped 7 bases and J dropped 2 bases, with 18 bases sitting between them. This CDR3 spans 15 amino acids. Per the germline V gene, CDR1 is MDHEN and CDR2 is SYDVKM.